These T cell receptor beta chains were read from a single sample in a study of cytomegalovirus exposure and HLA in healthy donors. Libraries were prepared by immunoSEQ multiplex PCR; TCRdb keeps only in-frame clonotypes and omits some of them. Of approximately 210,000 clones in the sample, more than 60% were seen once. The sample consisted of PBMCs. All receptors derive from a woman in her twenties or thirties in good health and CMV-seropositive. Each CDR3 is given with its conserved first and last residue. D genes are given only for firm matches. Part of the rows lack a size; the others show once, few, many or a class for expanded clones.

J gene	V gene	clone size	D gene	CDR3 protein	CDR3 DNA
TRBJ2-1	TRBV9	NA	TRBD2	CASSPRALAGGEQFF	TGTGCCAGCAGCCCCCGGGCCCTAGCGGGGGGTGAGCAGTTCTTC
TRBJ2-1	TRBV27	NA	TRBD2	CASSSPGTIQFF	TGTGCCAGCAGTTCACCCGGGACTATTCAGTTCTTC
TRBJ1-3	TRBV5-1	NA	TRBD1	CASSLGQVGNTIYF	TGCGCCAGCAGCCTGGGACAGGTTGGAAACACCATATATTTT
TRBJ2-7	TRBV18	NA	TRBD1	CASSQQTGGAYEQYF	TGTGCCAGCTCTCAACAGACAGGGGGCGCCTACGAGCAGTACTTC
TRBJ1-2	TRBV30	NA	NA	CAWSYPPEGNYGYTF	TGTGCCTGGAGTTATCCCCCGGAGGGTAACTATGGCTACACCTTC
TRBJ2-1	TRBV7-3	NA	NA	CASSLGSSYNEQFF	TGTGCCAGCAGCTTAGGGAGCTCCTACAATGAGCAGTTCTTC
TRBJ2-7	TRBV6-5	NA	TRBD2	CASSSWTSGRGYEQYF	TGTGCCAGCAGTTCCTGGACTAGCGGGAGAGGTTACGAGCAGTACTTC
TRBJ1-5	TRBV2	NA	NA	CASSELGRGAPNQPQHF	TGTGCCAGCAGTGAATTAGGCAGGGGAGCCCCCAATCAGCCCCAGCATTTT
TRBJ2-5	TRBV5-6	once	TRBD1	CASSLGAPDRALKTQYF	TGTGCCAGCAGCTTGGGGGCCCCGGACAGGGCGTTGAAGACCCAGTACTTC
TRBJ2-5	TRBV19	NA	TRBD2	CASSYSGRGGAETQYF	TGTGCCAGTAGTTATAGCGGGAGGGGAGGAGCAGAGACCCAGTACTTC
TRBJ2-2	TRBV21-1	NA	NA	CASSKPKPRGDRKKPNTGELFF	TGTGCCAGCAGCAAACCGAAACCCCGGGGAGACAGGAAAAAACCGAACACCGGGGAGCTGTTTTTT
TRBJ2-2	TRBV7-9	NA	NA	CASSHTSGELFF	TGTGCCAGCAGCCACACATCGGGGGAGCTGTTTTTT
TRBJ2-7	TRBV6-5	NA	NA	CASGQTRYEQYF	TGTGCCAGCGGACAAACGCGGTACGAGCAGTACTTC
TRBJ1-2	TRBV9	NA	NA	CASSAAPGRLTRGYTF	TGTGCCAGCAGCGCTGCCCCCGGCCGCTTAACGAGGGGCTACACCTTC
TRBJ1-1	TRBV18	NA	NA	CASSPSAGRTEAFF	TGTGCCAGCTCACCAAGTGCGGGGAGGACTGAAGCTTTCTTT
TRBJ1-3	TRBV30	NA	NA	CAWSVLGGGNTIYF	TGTGCCTGGAGTGTGCTGGGAGGTGGAAACACCATATATTTT
TRBJ2-7	TRBV30	NA	TRBD2	CAWSVRLAGFASYEQYF	TGTGCCTGGAGTGTACGACTAGCGGGATTCGCCTCCTACGAGCAGTACTTC
TRBJ2-4	TRBV7-9	NA	NA	CASSPRTSTNIQYF	TGTGCCAGCAGCCCCCGGACATCTACGAACATTCAGTACTTC
TRBJ2-1	TRBV4-2	once	TRBD2	CASSQEGLAGGGYNEQFF	TGTGCCAGCAGCCAAGAGGGACTAGCGGGAGGAGGTTACAATGAGCAGTTCTTC
TRBJ2-7	TRBV19	NA	NA	CASSIPGSYEQYF	TGTGCCAGTAGTATTCCGGGGTCCTACGAGCAGTACTTC
TRBJ1-2	TRBV7-9	NA	TRBD1	CASSLSGGTGGGLGYTF	TGTGCCAGCAGCTTGTCGGGGGGGACAGGGGGCGGTCTTGGCTACACCTTC
TRBJ2-6	TRBV7-3	NA	TRBD1	CASSLMGQGSSGANVLTF	TGTGCCAGCAGCTTAATGGGACAGGGCTCCTCTGGGGCCAACGTCCTGACTTTC
TRBJ1-2	TRBV15	NA	NA	CATSRDWLLGQSSYGYTF	TGTGCCACCAGCAGAGATTGGTTATTAGGACAATCCTCCTATGGCTACACCTTC
TRBJ1-1	TRBV28	NA	NA	CASSFAGAKTEAFF	TGTGCCAGCAGTTTCGCGGGGGCGAAGACTGAAGCTTTCTTT
TRBJ1-2	TRBV5-1	once	NA	CASSFQQDYGYTF	TGCGCCAGCAGCTTCCAACAGGACTATGGCTACACCTTC
TRBJ2-3	TRBV7-9	NA	NA	CASSSRHRTDTQYF	TGTGCCAGCAGTTCTCGACATCGCACAGATACGCAGTATTTT
TRBJ1-1	TRBV4-3	NA	TRBD1	CASSQADRGWTEAFF	TGCGCCAGCAGCCAAGCGGACAGGGGTTGGACTGAAGCTTTCTTT
TRBJ2-1	TRBV5-4	NA	NA	CASSSDSNNEQFF	TGTGCCAGCAGCTCGGACTCTAACAATGAGCAGTTCTTC
TRBJ2-7	TRBV4-2	NA	TRBD1	CASSLTGTGVNEQYF	TGTGCCAGCAGCCTTACCGGGACAGGCGTCAACGAGCAGTACTTC
TRBJ1-2	TRBV30	NA	TRBD1	CAWSGTGLRGDYGYTF	TGTGCCTGGAGTGGGACAGGCCTCCGAGGGGACTATGGCTACACCTTC
TRBJ2-7	TRBV4-2	NA	NA	CASSRRGGGYEQYF	TGTGCCAGCAGCAGGCGAGGTGGAGGCTACGAGCAGTACTTC
TRBJ2-5	TRBV5-4	NA	TRBD1	CASSSRDRGLGETQYF	TGTGCCAGCAGCTCCCGGGACAGGGGGCTTGGAGAGACCCAGTACTTC
TRBJ2-7	TRBV27	NA	NA	CASRRGGGQKEQYF	TGTGCCAGCAGACGTGGGGGGGGACAAAAAGAGCAGTACTTC
TRBJ1-3	TRBV18	once	NA	CASSSVQVNSGNTIYF	TGTGCCAGCTCATCGGTACAGGTGAACTCTGGAAACACCATATATTTT
TRBJ2-7	TRBV28	NA	NA	CASSLGSLYEQYF	TGTGCCAGCAGTTTGGGCAGCCTCTACGAGCAGTACTTC
TRBJ2-3	TRBV7-9	NA	TRBD1	CASSLAGQGTDTQYF	TGTGCCAGCAGCTTAGCGGGACAGGGCACAGATACGCAGTATTTT
TRBJ2-3	TRBV30	NA	TRBD2	CAWRRLAGDTDTQYF	TGTGCCTGGAGGAGACTAGCGGGGGACACAGATACGCAGTATTTT
TRBJ1-1	TRBV28	few	NA	CASRSGEWNTEAFF	TGTGCCAGCCGGTCAGGGGAGTGGAACACTGAAGCTTTCTTT
TRBJ2-5	TRBV18	NA	NA	CASSEGGAGETQYF	TGTGCCAGCTCGGAAGGGGGCGCGGGGGAGACCCAGTACTTC
TRBJ1-1	TRBV10-3	once	TRBD1	CAISGRQGALTEAFF	TGTGCCATCAGTGGGAGACAGGGGGCGTTGACTGAAGCTTTCTTT
TRBJ1-2	TRBV10-3	NA	NA	CAIKQETSGYTF	TGTGCCATCAAACAGGAGACTAGTGGCTACACCTTC
TRBJ2-7	TRBV5-1	NA	TRBD2	CASSLRGVAGVPYEQYF	TGCGCCAGCAGCTTGCGGGGGGTAGCGGGAGTCCCCTACGAGCAGTACTTC
TRBJ2-2	TRBV18	NA	TRBD1	CASSLGTGVGGELFF	TGTGCCAGCTCACTCGGGACAGGGGTCGGCGGGGAGCTGTTTTTT
TRBJ2-7	TRBV6-6	few	NA	CASSYSSQGGYEQYF	TGTGCCAGCAGTTACTCGTCACAGGGTGGCTACGAGCAGTACTTC
TRBJ2-2	TRBV7-8	NA	NA	CASSFAGTNTGELFF	TGTGCCAGCAGCTTCGCGGGGACTAACACCGGGGAGCTGTTTTTT
TRBJ1-2	TRBV28	NA	TRBD1	CASTLGTGVFYTF	TGTGCCAGCACCCTAGGGACAGGGGTATTCTACACCTTC
TRBJ1-3	TRBV30	NA	NA	CAWKIRGTGTGNTIYF	TGTGCCTGGAAAATTCGAGGAACAGGGACTGGAAACACCATATATTTT
TRBJ2-5	TRBV7-9	NA	TRBD2	CASSFSRLAAETQYF	TGTGCCAGCAGCTTTAGCCGACTAGCCGCGGAGACCCAGTACTTC
TRBJ2-7	TRBV29-1	NA	TRBD2	CSVAQGLAGGEQYF	TGCAGCGTCGCCCAGGGACTAGCGGGTGGCGAGCAGTACTTC
TRBJ2-7	TRBV5-4	few	TRBD2	CASSLDSGRANEQYF	TGTGCCAGCAGCTTAGATAGCGGGAGGGCCAACGAGCAGTACTTC
TRBJ2-1	TRBV2	NA	TRBD2	CASSGTRSSYNEQFF	TGTGCCAGCAGTGGGACTAGAAGCTCCTACAATGAGCAGTTCTTC
TRBJ1-1	TRBV5-1	NA	NA	CASSLAGLPNTEAFF	TGCGCCAGCAGCCTGGCCGGACTTCCGAACACTGAAGCTTTCTTT
TRBJ2-3	TRBV29-1	NA	NA	CSARTGEDTQYF	TGCAGCGCCCGAACGGGTGAGGATACGCAGTATTTT
TRBJ1-2	TRBV11-2	once	NA	CASSFGADTNYGYTF	TGTGCCAGCAGCTTTGGGGCAGATACTAACTATGGCTACACCTTC
TRBJ1-4	TRBV5-1	NA	TRBD1	CASSWEQGDEKLFF	TGCGCCAGCAGCTGGGAACAGGGGGATGAAAAACTGTTTTTT
TRBJ2-1	TRBV28	NA	NA	CASSRGLIYNEQFF	TGTGCCAGCAGTCGCGGACTCATCTACAATGAGCAGTTCTTC
TRBJ1-2	TRBV30	NA	NA	CARTASYGYTF	TGTGCACGGACAGCTTCCTATGGCTACACCTTC
TRBJ2-7	TRBV6-4	NA	NA	CASSDPSAPPSYEQYF	TGTGCCAGCAGTGACCCGAGTGCCCCCCCCTCCTACGAGCAGTACTTC